This TCR beta chain was profiled in a study of beta chain features in type 1 diabetes. Study in general: Examined across all samples were some 99 million sorted cells. Study observations and caveats: Researchers report that Type 1 diabetes patients had moderately but significantly shorter TCRB CDR3s across all four CD4+ subsets. Patients with type 1 diabetes showed fewer VDJ junction insertions and more deletions. Whether TCRB rearrangement is influenced by HLA type was left unresolved in this analysis.

Expressed TCRB transcripts were sequenced because the isolated RNA had all been reverse transcribed beforehand. Using immunoSEQ multiplex PCR, the repertoire was profiled, and TCRdb retains in-frame clones only, with some absent. Of a few hundred thousand clones in the sample, more than 15% are singletons; the top ten hold 0.07% to 0.095%. In the case of this clone: No antigen is known for it.

Sorting based on CD45RO/CCR7/CD25/CD127/CD95/CD27 separated CD4+ naive, central memory, regulatory and stem cell-like memory cells. The sample consisted of naive CD4+ T cells from blood. This clonotype originated in a young man with type 1 diabetes.

CDR3 region: CATPETGGPSYGYTF. As DNA, the CDR3 is TGTGCCACACCCGAGACAGGGGGCCCTTCCTATGGCTACACCTTC. The chain employs TRBV28 and TRBJ1-2; 10 bases are shared with TRBD1. Germline CDR1 reads MDHEN; CDR2 reads SYDVKM. Losses at the gene ends were 10 bases for V and 4 bases for J; bases not matched to a gene: 12. The CDR3 consists of 15 residues.